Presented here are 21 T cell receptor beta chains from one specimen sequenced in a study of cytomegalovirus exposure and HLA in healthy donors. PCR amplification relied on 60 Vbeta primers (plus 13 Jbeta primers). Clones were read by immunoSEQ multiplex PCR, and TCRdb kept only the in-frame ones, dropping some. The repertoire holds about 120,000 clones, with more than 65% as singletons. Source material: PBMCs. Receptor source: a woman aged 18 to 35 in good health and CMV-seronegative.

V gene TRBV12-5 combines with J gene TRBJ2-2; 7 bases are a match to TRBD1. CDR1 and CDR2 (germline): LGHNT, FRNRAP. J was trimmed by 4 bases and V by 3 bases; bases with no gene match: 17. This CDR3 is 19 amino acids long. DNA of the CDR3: TGTGCTAGTGGTTTTCAACCAAAAAAAGGGGGCCTGGGCACCGGGGAGCTGTTTTTT. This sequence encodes CASGFQPKKGGLGTGELFF.

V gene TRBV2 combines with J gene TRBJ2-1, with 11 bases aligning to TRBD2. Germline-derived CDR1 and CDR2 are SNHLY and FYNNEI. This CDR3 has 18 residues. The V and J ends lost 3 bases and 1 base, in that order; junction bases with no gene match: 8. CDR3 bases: TGTGCCAGCAGTGACCAAGCCCTAGCGGGAGGTTCCTACAATGAGCAGTTCTTC. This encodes CASSDQALAGGSYNEQFF.

CDR3 bases: TGTGCCAGCAGCCCAGTCTCTGGGGCCAACGTCCTGACTTTC. As protein: CASSPVSGANVLTF. The chain joins TRBV14 to TRBJ2-6, with unresolved D. The CDR3 is 14 residues long. Germline V gives CDR1 SGHDN, CDR2 FVKESK. V was pared by 4 bases and J by 0 bases, with 4 bases between.

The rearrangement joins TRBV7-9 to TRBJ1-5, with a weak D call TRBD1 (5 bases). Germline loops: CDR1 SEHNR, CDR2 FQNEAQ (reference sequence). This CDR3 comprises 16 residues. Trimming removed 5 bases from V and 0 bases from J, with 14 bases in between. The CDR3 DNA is TGTGCCAGCAGCCCCGTGGGGGAGGGTAGCAATCAGCCCCAGCATTTT. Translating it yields CASSPVGEGSNQPQHF.

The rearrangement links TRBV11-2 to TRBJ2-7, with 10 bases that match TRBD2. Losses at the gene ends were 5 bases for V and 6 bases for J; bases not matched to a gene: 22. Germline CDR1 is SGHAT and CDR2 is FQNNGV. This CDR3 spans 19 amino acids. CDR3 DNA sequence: TGTGCCAGCAGCCCCCGGGGGGGAGCGGGAGGGCCCAACTCTGTCGAGCAGTACTTC. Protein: CASSPRGGAGGPNSVEQYF.

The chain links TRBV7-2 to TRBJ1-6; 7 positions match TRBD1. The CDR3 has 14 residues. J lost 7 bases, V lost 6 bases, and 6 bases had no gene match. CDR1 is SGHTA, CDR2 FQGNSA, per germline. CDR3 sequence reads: CASSVTGTNSPLHF. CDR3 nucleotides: TGTGCCAGCAGTGTGACAGGGACGAATTCACCCCTCCACTTT.

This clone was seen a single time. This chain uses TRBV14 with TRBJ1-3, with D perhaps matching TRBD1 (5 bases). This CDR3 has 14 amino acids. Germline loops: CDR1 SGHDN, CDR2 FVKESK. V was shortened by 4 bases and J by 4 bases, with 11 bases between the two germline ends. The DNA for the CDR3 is TGTGCCAGCAGCCCGCAGGGTCGGGGAAACACCATATATTTT. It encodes CASSPQGRGNTIYF.

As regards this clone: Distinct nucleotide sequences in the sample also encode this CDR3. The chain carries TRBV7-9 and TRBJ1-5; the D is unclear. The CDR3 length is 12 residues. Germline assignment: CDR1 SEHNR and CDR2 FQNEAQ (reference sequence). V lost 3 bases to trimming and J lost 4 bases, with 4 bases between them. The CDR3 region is CASSFGNQPQHF. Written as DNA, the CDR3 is TGTGCCAGCAGCTTCGGGAATCAGCCCCAGCATTTT.

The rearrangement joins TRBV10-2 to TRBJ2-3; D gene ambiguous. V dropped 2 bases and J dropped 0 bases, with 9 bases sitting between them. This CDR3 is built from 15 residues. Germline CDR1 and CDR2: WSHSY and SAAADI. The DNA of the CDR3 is TGCGCCAGCAGTGAGCACGGTACTAGCACAGATACGCAGTATTTT. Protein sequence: CASSEHGTSTDTQYF.

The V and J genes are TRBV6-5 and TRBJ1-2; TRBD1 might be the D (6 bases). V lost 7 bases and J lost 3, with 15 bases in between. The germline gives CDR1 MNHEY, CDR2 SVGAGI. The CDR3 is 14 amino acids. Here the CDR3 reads CASTRDKSYYGYTF. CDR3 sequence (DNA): TGTGCCAGCACTCGGGACAAATCTTACTATGGCTACACCTTC.

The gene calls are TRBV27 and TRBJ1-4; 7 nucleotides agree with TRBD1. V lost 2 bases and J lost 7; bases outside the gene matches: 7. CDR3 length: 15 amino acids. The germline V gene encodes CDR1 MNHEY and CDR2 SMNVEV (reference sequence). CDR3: CASSLRSGGFEKLFF. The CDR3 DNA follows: TGTGCCAGCAGTTTAAGGTCAGGGGGGTTTGAAAAACTGTTTTTT.

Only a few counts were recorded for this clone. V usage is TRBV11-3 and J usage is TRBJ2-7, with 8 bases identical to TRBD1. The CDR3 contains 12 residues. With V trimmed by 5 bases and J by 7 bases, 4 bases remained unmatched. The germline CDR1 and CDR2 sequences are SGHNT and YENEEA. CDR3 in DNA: TGTGCCAGCAGCCCTGGGACAGGTGAGCAGTACTTC. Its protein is CASSPGTGEQYF.

In nucleotides, the CDR3 is TGTGCCAGCAGTGTAGTAGGGGGCGCCGGCGAGCAGTACTTC. This encodes CASSVVGGAGEQYF. This sequence joins TRBV2 and TRBJ2-7; 7 bases line up with TRBD1. CDR1 and CDR2 (germline): SNHLY, FYNNEI. CDR3 length: 14 amino acids. The junction had 9 bases not matched to a gene; V was cut back by 4 bases and J by 6 bases. Complete variable domain (other parts from reference TRBV2 and TRBJ2-7): EPEVTQTPSHQVTQMGQEVILRCVPISNHLYFYWYRQILGQKVEFLVSFYNNEISEKSEIFDDQFSVERPDGSNFTLKIRSTKLEDSAMYFCASSVVGGAGEQYFGPGTRLTVT.

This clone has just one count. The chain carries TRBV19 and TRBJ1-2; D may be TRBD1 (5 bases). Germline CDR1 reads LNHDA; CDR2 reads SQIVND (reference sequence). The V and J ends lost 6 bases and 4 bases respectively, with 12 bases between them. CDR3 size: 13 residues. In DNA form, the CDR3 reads TGTGCCAGTAGCACCGGACAAGGCTATGGCTACACCTTC. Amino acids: CASSTGQGYGYTF.

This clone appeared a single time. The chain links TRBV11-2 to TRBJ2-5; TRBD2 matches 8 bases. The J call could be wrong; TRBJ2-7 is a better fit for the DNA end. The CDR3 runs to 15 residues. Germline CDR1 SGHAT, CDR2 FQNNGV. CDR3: CASRPPAGGVREQYF. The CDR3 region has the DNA TGTGCCAGCAGGCCCCCGGCGGGAGGAGTTCGCGAGCAGTACTTC.

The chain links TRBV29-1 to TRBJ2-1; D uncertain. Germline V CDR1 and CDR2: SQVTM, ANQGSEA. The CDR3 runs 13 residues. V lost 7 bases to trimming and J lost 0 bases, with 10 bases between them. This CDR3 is CSGAFDSYNEQFF. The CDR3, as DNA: TGCAGCGGTGCGTTTGACTCCTACAATGAGCAGTTCTTC.

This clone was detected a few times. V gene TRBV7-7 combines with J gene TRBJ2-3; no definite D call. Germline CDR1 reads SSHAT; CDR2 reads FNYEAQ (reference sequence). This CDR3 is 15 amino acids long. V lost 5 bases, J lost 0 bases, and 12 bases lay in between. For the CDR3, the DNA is TGTGCCAGCAGCCCAAGCGCCTCTAGCACAGATACGCAGTATTTT. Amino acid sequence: CASSPSASSTDTQYF.

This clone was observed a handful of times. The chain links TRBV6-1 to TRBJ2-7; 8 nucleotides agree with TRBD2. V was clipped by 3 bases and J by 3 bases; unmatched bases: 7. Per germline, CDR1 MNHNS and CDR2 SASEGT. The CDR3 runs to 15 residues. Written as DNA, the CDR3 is TGTGCCAGCAGTGAGGCCTTAGCGGGAAGCTACGAGCAGTACTTC. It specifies CASSEALAGSYEQYF.

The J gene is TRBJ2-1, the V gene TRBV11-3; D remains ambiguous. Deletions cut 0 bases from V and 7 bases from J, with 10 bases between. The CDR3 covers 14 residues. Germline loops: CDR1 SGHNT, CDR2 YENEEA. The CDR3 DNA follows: TGTGCCAGCAGCTTAGACTCCCTCCTGAATGAGCAGTTCTTC. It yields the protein CASSLDSLLNEQFF.

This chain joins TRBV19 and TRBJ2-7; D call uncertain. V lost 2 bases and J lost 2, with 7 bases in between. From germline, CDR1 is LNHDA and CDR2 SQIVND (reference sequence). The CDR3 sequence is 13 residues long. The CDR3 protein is CASSINPPYEQYF. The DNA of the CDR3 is TGTGCCAGTAGTATAAATCCTCCCTACGAGCAGTACTTC.

The CDR3 here is CASSQRPGGAELFF. CDR3 DNA sequence: TGTGCCAGCAGCCAAAGGCCAGGGGGCGCGGAGCTGTTTTTT. This chain connects TRBV5-4 to TRBJ2-2, with 8 bases matching TRBD1. This CDR3 is 14 amino acids long. Germline trimming cut 4 bases from V and 10 bases from J; bases unmatched to any gene: 9. Germline values: CDR1 SGHNT, CDR2 YYREEE (reference sequence).